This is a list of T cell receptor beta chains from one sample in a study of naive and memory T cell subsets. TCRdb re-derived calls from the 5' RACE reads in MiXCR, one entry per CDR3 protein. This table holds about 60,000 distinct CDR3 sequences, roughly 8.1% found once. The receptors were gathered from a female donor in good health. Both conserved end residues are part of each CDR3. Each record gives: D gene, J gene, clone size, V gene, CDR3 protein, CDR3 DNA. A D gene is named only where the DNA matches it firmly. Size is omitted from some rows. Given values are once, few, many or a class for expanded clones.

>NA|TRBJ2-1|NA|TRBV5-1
CASSSQPDTYNEQFF
TGCGCCAGCAGTAGTCAGCCAGATACCTACAATGAGCAGTTCTTC
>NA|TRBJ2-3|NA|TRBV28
CASSSMGGTDTQYF
TGTGCCAGCAGTTCGATGGGGGGCACAGATACGCAGTATTTT
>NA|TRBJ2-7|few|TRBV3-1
CASSQHMGLAYEQYF
TGTGCCAGCAGCCAACACATGGGGCTCGCCTACGAGCAGTACTTC
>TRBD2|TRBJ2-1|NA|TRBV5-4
CASSPSGGRSDEQFF
TGTGCCAGCAGCCCCAGCGGGGGGAGGTCCGATGAGCAGTTCTTC
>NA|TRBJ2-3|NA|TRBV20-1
CSADRDGSTDTQYF
TGCAGTGCTGACCGGGACGGCAGCACAGATACGCAGTATTTT
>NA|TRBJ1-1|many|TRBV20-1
CSARESGRFTEAFF
TGCAGTGCTAGGGAATCAGGGAGGTTCACTGAAGCTTTCTTT
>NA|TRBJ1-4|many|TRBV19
CASRLTGFGEKLFF
TGTGCCAGTAGACTTACAGGGTTTGGGGAAAAACTGTTTTTT
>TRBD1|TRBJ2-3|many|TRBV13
CASSADRTGQGIDTQYF
TGTGCCAGCAGCGCAGACAGGACGGGACAGGGGATAGATACGCAGTATTTT
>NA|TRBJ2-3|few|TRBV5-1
CASSLTGTGDTDTQYF
TGCGCCAGCAGCTTAACCGGGACTGGTGACACAGATACGCAGTATTTT
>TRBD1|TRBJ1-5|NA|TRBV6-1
CASREPGTGLYSNQPQHF
TGTGCCAGCAGAGAGCCCGGGACAGGACTTTATAGCAATCAGCCCCAGCATTTT
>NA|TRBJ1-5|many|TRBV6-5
CASSYYQNQPQHF
TGTGCCAGCAGTTACTACCAAAATCAGCCCCAGCATTTT
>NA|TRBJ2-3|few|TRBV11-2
CASSLGAILDTQYF
TGTGCCAGCAGCTTAGGGGCGATCCTAGATACGCAGTATTTT
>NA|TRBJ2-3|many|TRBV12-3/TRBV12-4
CASSFADTQYF
TGTGCCAGCAGTTTTGCAGATACGCAGTATTTT
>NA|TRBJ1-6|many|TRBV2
CASSGQGTYNSPLHF
TGTGCCAGCAGTGGCCAGGGAACTTATAATTCACCCCTCCACTTT
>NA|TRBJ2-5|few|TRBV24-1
CATSQGPETQYF
TGTGCCACCAGCCAGGGCCCAGAGACCCAGTACTTC
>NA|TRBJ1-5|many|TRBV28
CASSLGQPVFKPQHF
TGTGCCAGCAGTTTAGGGCAGCCGGTCTTTAAGCCCCAGCATTTT
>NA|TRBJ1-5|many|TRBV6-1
CASRQGNYSPQHF
TGTGCCAGCAGACAGGGTAACTATTCGCCCCAGCATTTT
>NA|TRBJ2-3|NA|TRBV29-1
CSVEISGTSTDTQYF
TGCAGCGTTGAAATATCAGGGACCAGCACAGATACGCAGTATTTT
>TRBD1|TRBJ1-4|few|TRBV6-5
CASSRTGTGEKLFF
TGTGCCAGCAGCCGTACCGGGACAGGTGAAAAACTGTTTTTT
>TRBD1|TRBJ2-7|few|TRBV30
CAWSPGTGSGEQYF
TGTGCCTGGAGTCCCGGGACAGGGTCAGGGGAGCAGTACTTC
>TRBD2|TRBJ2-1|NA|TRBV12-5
CASGLIRGVPAYDEQFF
TGTGCTAGTGGACTTATACGGGGGGTCCCCGCGTACGATGAGCAGTTCTTC
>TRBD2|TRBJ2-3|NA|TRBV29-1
CSVEMASGGGVDTQYF
TGCAGCGTTGAAATGGCTAGCGGGGGAGGTGTGGATACGCAGTATTTT
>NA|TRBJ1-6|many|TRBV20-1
CSARPSPQGYNSPLHF
TGCAGTGCTAGACCTTCTCCACAGGGTTATAATTCACCCCTCCACTTT
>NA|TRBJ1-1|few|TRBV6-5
CARTGQNTEAFF
TGTGCCAGGACGGGACAGAACACTGAAGCTTTCTTT
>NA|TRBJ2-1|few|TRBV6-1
CASSEFRVGNEQFF
TGTGCCAGCAGTGAATTCAGGGTCGGCAATGAGCAGTTCTTC
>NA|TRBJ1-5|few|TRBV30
CAWSTSWNQPQHF
TGTGCCTGGAGTACTTCTTGGAATCAGCCCCAGCATTTT
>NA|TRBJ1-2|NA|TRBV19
CASNPRAAGGYTF
TGTGCCAGTAACCCCCGGGCCGCCGGGGGCTACACCTTC